This T cell receptor (beta chain) emerged from a study of tumor-infiltrating lymphocytes in primary liver carcinoma. Study information: These patients were men and women whose ages were 30 to 69 years.

Priming with a constant-region primer yielded TCR beta cDNA from about 480 ng total RNA. For TCR beta, libraries were produced by three nested multiplex PCR rounds using slightly modified ARM-PCR. For 10 cycles apiece, the opening two PCR rounds ran with TRBV1-TRBV30 forward primers and a C-beta reverse primer. TCRdb used MiXCR to reprocess the multiplex PCR reads, holding one entry per CDR3 protein. The data contain 300,000 to 400,000 distinct CDR3 sequences, 65% of them singletons. The researchers obtained blood RNA from unsorted whole blood and also extracted germline DNA. Donors were untreated and chronically infected with HBV. This CDR3 is built from 14 residues. Germline loops: CDR1 MDHEN, CDR2 SYDVKM. On this clonotype: A read error may account for a junction end that differs from germline.

The sequenced sample was peripheral blood. This TCR was sampled from a middle-aged man with primary liver carcinoma and hepatitis B virus infection. The V gene is TRBV28, the J gene TRBJ2-5; 8 bases map to TRBD2. The CDR3 coding sequence is TGTGCCAGCCGGGGGGGAGGAAGCCAAGAGGCCCAGTACTTC. It encodes CASRGGGSQEAQYF.